The clone carrying this T cell receptor beta chain was seen repeatedly, ten times or more. This entry comes from a study of CDR3 diversity in severe acne. V was trimmed by 3 bases and J by 3 bases, leaving 11 bases between them. The CDR3 runs 13 residues. CDR1 and CDR2 from the germline V gene are DFQATT and SNEGSKA (reference sequence). TCRdb reanalysed the PCR reads using MiXCR and keeps one entry per CDR3 protein. The data contain about 90,000 distinct CDR3 sequences, about 53% of them singletons. Sequences were obtained from blood. The gene calls are TRBV20-1 and TRBJ2-5, with D tentatively TRBD2 (6 bases). The receptor was isolated from a male donor with severe acne vulgaris. Here the CDR3 DNA reads TGCAGTGCTAGGGGACTCGCCAAAGAGACCCAGTACTTC. Its translation: CSARGLAKETQYF.